This TCR beta chain was sequenced for a study of type 1 and type 2 diabetes patients. Anyone with other autoimmune disease or infection in the prior four weeks was excluded. The junction had 5 bases not matched to a gene; V was cut back by 7 bases and J by 4 bases. The CDR3 covers 15 residues. The germline V gene encodes CDR1 SNHLY and CDR2 FYNNEI. Genomic DNA was the PCR template. Amplification of the beta chain CDR3 used 30 forward and 13 reverse multiplex primers. TCRdb recomputed calls from the multiplex PCR reads with MiXCR, one row per CDR3 protein. The top ten hold approximately 13% of the sample, which has fewer than 350,000 distinct CDR3 sequences, 47% seen once.

The specimen sequenced was peripheral blood mononuclear cells (PBMCs). The source is a young man with type 2 diabetes. The chain recombines TRBV2 with TRBJ2-2; TRBD1 matches at 11 bases. CDR3 residues: CASNRGTGGTGELFF. CDR3 bases: TGTGCCAGCAATCGAGGGACAGGGGGCACCGGGGAGCTGTTTTTT.